This TCR beta chain was documented in a study of regulatory T cells in long-lasting Graves disease. This clonotype was counted many times. Time point indicated: persistent/refractory GD, antithyroid drugs over 5 years with positive TRAb. PBMCs provided the RNA from which the TCR library was made. V dropped 2 bases and J dropped 7; count of bases not matched to a gene: 5. Germline CDR1 and CDR2: SGHRS and YFSETQ. The CDR3 runs 14 residues. Relying on iRepertoire HTBI primers and Arm-PCR of CDR3 regions, the team built TCR beta libraries. In TCRdb, the multiplex PCR reads were re-called with MiXCR into one record per CDR3 protein. The sample has 300,000 to 500,000 distinct CDR3 sequences, roughly 20% seen once.

The chain uses TRBV5-1 and TRBJ2-4; TRBD2 aligns across 8 bases. Sequencing was performed on peripheral blood mononuclear cells (PBMCs), taken when the disease was refractory, from a patient treated with antithyroid drugs. The clonotype comes from a female donor with Graves disease. This CDR3 is CASSLAGAGNIQYF. Written as DNA, the CDR3 is TGCGCCAGCAGCTTAGCGGGGGCCGGGAACATTCAGTACTTC.